These 14 T cell receptor beta chains were all obtained from the same sample, sequenced in a study of cytomegalovirus exposure and HLA in healthy donors. PCR involved 60 Vbeta and 13 Jbeta primers. The repertoire was sequenced with immunoSEQ multiplex PCR; TCRdb's copy has only in-frame clones and lacks some. Of about 220,000 clones listed, almost 80% are singletons. The sample comprised PBMCs. The origin of the receptors is a male donor in good health and CMV-seronegative.

CDR3 bases: TGTGCCAGCAGTGAAGGGACAGGGGTGTGGACTGAAGCTTTCTTT. Translation gives CASSEGTGVWTEAFF. The chain joins TRBV27 to TRBJ1-1; 10 bases map to TRBD1. Trimming at V came to 5 bases and at J to 5 bases, leaving 8 bases not matched to a gene. CDR1 is MNHEY, CDR2 SMNVEV, per germline (reference sequence). CDR3 length: 15 amino acids.

The rearrangement uses TRBV9 and TRBJ2-7; 7 nucleotides agree with TRBD1. Trimming cost V 3 bases and J 4 bases; bases outside gene matches: 10. The CDR3 runs 15 residues. Germline values: CDR1 SGDLS, CDR2 YYNGEE. CDR3 sequence: CASSERTGLAYEQYF. CDR3 nucleotides: TGTGCCAGCAGCGAACGGACAGGTCTTGCTTACGAGCAGTACTTC.

This clone was seen once. The chain combines TRBV7-9 with TRBJ1-2; perhaps TRBD1 as D (6 bases). This CDR3 spans 15 amino acids. CDR1 SEHNR and CDR2 FQNEAQ come from the germline V gene (reference sequence). The V gene lost 0 bases and the J gene lost 4 bases, with 12 bases spanning the gap. CDR3 DNA: TGTGCCAGCAGCTTAGCGCAGGGGAGTGCCTATGGCTACACCTTC. Amino acids: CASSLAQGSAYGYTF.

The rearrangement links TRBV4-3 to TRBJ2-6, with D hard to call. The CDR3 extends over 16 amino acids. The V gene lost 5 bases and the J gene lost 0 bases, with 11 bases spanning the gap. CDR1 and CDR2 (germline): LGHNA, YSLEER. The CDR3 nucleotides read TGCGCCAGCAGCTCTACCGCCTCCTCTGGGGCCAACGTCCTGACTTTC. Amino acids: CASSSTASSGANVLTF.

This chain connects TRBV30 to TRBJ1-6; D ambiguous. The CDR3 is 17 residues long. Germline assignment: CDR1 GTSNPN and CDR2 SVGIG (reference sequence). The V gene lost 0 bases and the J gene lost 0 bases, with 12 bases spanning the gap. The CDR3 spells CAWSVRGVTSYNSPLHF. CDR3 in DNA: TGTGCCTGGAGTGTACGGGGAGTAACCTCCTATAATTCACCCCTCCACTTT.

This clone was detected only once. The chain links TRBV7-9 to TRBJ2-7; TRBD2 aligns across 12 bases. CDR3 length equals 14 residues. V gave up 5 bases and J gave up 5 bases; unmatched junction bases: 4. Per the germline V gene, CDR1 is SEHNR and CDR2 is FQNEAQ (reference sequence). CDR3 region: CASSPTSGRNEQYF. DNA of the CDR3: TGTGCCAGCAGCCCTACTAGCGGGAGGAACGAGCAGTACTTC.

The rearrangement joins TRBV6-1 to TRBJ2-5; tentatively, D is TRBD2 (5 bases). There are 14 residues in the CDR3. CDR1 MNHNS and CDR2 SASEGT come from the germline V gene. V was clipped by 5 bases and J by 4 bases, with 14 bases between them. CDR3 in amino acids: CASSRGNAGETQYF. The CDR3 region has the DNA TGTGCCAGCAGTAGAGGGAATGCAGGAGAGACCCAGTACTTC.

The gene calls are TRBV27 and TRBJ1-1, with D hard to call. The V gene lost 5 bases and the J gene lost 4 bases, with 11 bases spanning the gap. Germline loops: CDR1 MNHEY, CDR2 SMNVEV (reference sequence). The length of the CDR3 is 13 residues. CDR3 bases: TGTGCCAGCAGTCCCCGGAGAGGCACTGAAGCTTTCTTT. Its translation is CASSPRRGTEAFF.

The chain recombines TRBV7-2 with TRBJ2-1, with TRBD2 identical over 9 bases. The V segment lost 2 bases and the J segment 5 bases; nucleotides outside the gene matches: 13. The CDR3 contains 18 residues. Germline CDR1 is SGHTA and CDR2 is FQGNSA. This chain's CDR3 is CASSLFSLREGGDNEQFF. The CDR3 nucleotides are TGTGCCAGCAGCTTATTCTCTTTGCGGGAGGGGGGGGACAATGAGCAGTTCTTC. The entire variable domain, with the rest obtained from reference TRBV7-2 and TRBJ2-1, is as follows: GAGVSQSPSNKVTEKGKDVELRCDPISGHTALYWYRQSLGQGLEFLIYFQGNSAPDKSGLPSDRFSAERTGGSVSTLTIQRTQQEDSAVYLCASSLFSLREGGDNEQFFGPGTRLTVL.

In its sample, this clone was seen once. Other DNA sequences in the same sample also yield this CDR3. This rearrangement joins TRBV5-8 to TRBJ1-5; 7 nucleotides line up with TRBD1. The V gene's germline CDR1 is SGHTS and CDR2 YDEGEE. This CDR3 spans 13 amino acids. V shed 4 bases, J shed 9 bases, and the junction held 7 bases outside the gene matches. CDR3 in amino acids: CASSRDRDRPQHF. CDR3 DNA: TGTGCCAGCAGCCGTGACAGGGACCGGCCCCAGCATTTT.

This clone has more than one count but fewer than ten. The chain is built from TRBV6-1 and TRBJ1-5; D is perhaps TRBD1 (6 bases). V was pared by 6 bases and J by 6 bases, with 9 bases between. Germline V gene lookup returns CDR1 MNHNS and CDR2 SASEGT. CDR3 length: 12 residues. In DNA form, the CDR3 reads TGTGCCAGCAGGGACAGTCCTCAGCCCCAGCATTTT. It encodes CASRDSPQPQHF.

The rearrangement joins TRBV6-1 to TRBJ1-3; TRBD1 aligns across 7 bases. J was trimmed by 1 base and V by 2 bases; bases with no gene match: 5. Germline CDR1 reads MNHNS; CDR2 reads SASEGT. This CDR3 comprises 16 residues. CDR3 residues: CASSELLGQSGNTIYF. CDR3 coding DNA: TGTGCCAGCAGTGAACTGTTGGGACAGTCTGGAAACACCATATATTTT.

The rearrangement uses TRBV7-2 and TRBJ2-5; 9 bases fit TRBD2. Trimming at V came to 5 bases and at J to 5 bases, leaving 6 bases not matched to a gene. The CDR3 is 14 residues long. Germline V gene lookup returns CDR1 SGHTA and CDR2 FQGNSA. The CDR3 here is CASSQGLARETQYF. CDR3 sequence (DNA): TGTGCCAGCAGCCAGGGACTAGCAAGGGAGACCCAGTACTTC.

The rearrangement joins TRBV28 to TRBJ1-5; a possible D gene is TRBD1 (6 bases). Germline-derived CDR1 and CDR2 are MDHEN and SYDVKM. CDR3 size: 15 residues. Trimming pared 5 bases from V and 2 bases from J, leaving 13 bases between. Here the CDR3 reads CASSDPDRRNQPQHF. CDR3 bases: TGTGCCAGCAGTGACCCTGACAGGCGCAATCAGCCCCAGCATTTT.